The present TCR beta chain was sequenced within a study of CXCR3-negative and CXCR3-positive naive CD8 T cells. This CDR3 comprises 15 residues. Germline CDR1 DFQATT, CDR2 SNEGSKA (reference sequence). The TRB libraries of cDNA were built by UMI-labeled 5' RACE. TCRdb re-called the 5' RACE reads and shows each CDR3 protein once, DNA omitted. The specimen's table records around 140,000 distinct CDR3 sequences. The chain carries TRBV20-1 and TRBJ2-1; the D call of TRBD1 rests on TCRdb alone, since no DNA is present to check it. This clonotype was obtained from a human donor in good health. Some clones in this sample may be carry-over from other donors' samples. Material for sequencing was naive CXCR3- CD8+ T cells from blood. The subset denotes: CD45RO-CCR7+CD27+CD95- naive CD8+ T cells lacking CXCR3 (TNR3-). This CDR3 is CSATSGDRNLNEQFF.